This TCR beta chain was captured by sequencing in a study of shared clonotypes between healthy human individuals. The germline gives CDR1 SNHLY, CDR2 FYNNEI. V lost 8 bases and J 2 bases, leaving 15 bases between the germline ends. This CDR3 is built from 14 residues. For each subset, genomic DNA was distributed in equal portions over several immunoSEQ plates. Sequencing used immunoSEQ multiplex PCR; TCRdb keeps in-frame clones, though not all of them. The sample consists of a few million clones, approximately 94% of them appearing once. Sample: naive CD4+ T cells sorted from blood. Subset of the sample: CD45RA+ positively selected. This chain uses TRBV2 with TRBJ1-1; D gene ambiguous. This TCR derives from a man younger than 35 in good health. This chain's CDR3 is CASDWQTVNTEAFF. CDR3 sequence (DNA): TGTGCCAGCGATTGGCAGACTGTTAACACTGAAGCTTTCTTT.